What follows describes a single T cell receptor (beta chain). This record belongs to a study of blood T cell repertoires in COVID-19. Generated by immunoSEQ multiplex PCR, the TCRdb table keeps only in-frame clones and is missing some. The sample records fewer than 250,000 clones, around 90% being singletons. V was shortened by 3 bases and J by 0 bases, with 7 bases between the two germline ends. CDR3 length: 13 residues. CDR1 and CDR2 (germline): SGHDT, YYEEEE. The sample taken for sequencing was PBMCs or T cells enriched from blood (not recorded which). The chain is built from TRBV5-6 and TRBJ2-7; D unresolved. This clonotype was obtained from a man aged 25 to 45 who had been exposed to COVID-19. The CDR3 spells CASSSESSYEQYF. The CDR3 DNA reads as TGTGCCAGCAGCTCTGAGAGCTCCTACGAGCAGTACTTC.